The rows below give T cell receptor beta chains drawn from one sample of a study of T-cell memory formation after mild COVID-19. TCRdb independently ran MiXCR on the 5' RACE reads; one entry per CDR3 protein. The sample yields some 40,000 distinct CDR3 sequences, 6% to 9.5% seen once. Source material: PBMCs or a T cell subset sorted from them (not recorded which). These TCRs come from a man between 18 and 35 years old who had mild COVID-19 (a few samples of this study predate the infection). Cell type and time point are not known. Both conserved end residues are part of each CDR3. A D gene is named only where the DNA matches it firmly. For some rows the clone size is stated as once, few or many, or as a class when expanded; others skip it.

V	J	size	D	CDR3	DNA
TRBV7-2	TRBJ2-3	few	.	CASSGEIDFTDTQYF	TGTGCCAGCAGCGGTGAAATAGATTTCACAGATACGCAGTATTTT
TRBV7-2	TRBJ1-2	many	TRBD1	CASKGDRRDYGYTF	TGTGCCAGCAAAGGGGACAGGAGGGACTATGGCTACACCTTC
TRBV5-1	TRBJ2-6	few	.	CASSLGLGFSGANVLTF	TGCGCCAGCAGCTTGGGCTTGGGGTTCTCTGGGGCCAACGTCCTGACTTTC
TRBV29-1	TRBJ1-5	.	.	CSLRLGQEEKPQHF	TGCAGCCTGAGGCTGGGACAAGAGGAAAAGCCCCAGCATTTT
TRBV7-9	TRBJ2-3	.	.	CASSLVWGRADTQYF	TGTGCCAGCAGCTTAGTATGGGGGCGAGCAGATACGCAGTATTTT
TRBV3-1	TRBJ2-7	few	.	CASSQSGTGVGEQYF	TGTGCCAGCAGCCAGTCCGGGACCGGAGTAGGAGAGCAGTACTTC
TRBV7-2	TRBJ1-5	.	.	CASSSTGIQPQHF	TGTGCCAGCAGCTCTACAGGGATTCAGCCCCAGCATTTT
TRBV12-3/TRBV12-4	TRBJ1-5	.	TRBD1	CASRGTGIGQPQHF	TGTGCCAGCAGAGGGACAGGGATAGGTCAGCCCCAGCATTTT
TRBV3-1	TRBJ2-7	few	TRBD1	CASSPRTGKSYEQYF	TGTGCCAGCAGCCCGAGGACAGGGAAATCCTACGAGCAGTACTTC
TRBV7-2	TRBJ2-1	medium-sized	.	CASRPALSGINEQFF	TGTGCCAGCAGACCGGCCCTAAGTGGAATCAATGAGCAGTTCTTC
TRBV29-1	TRBJ2-3	.	TRBD1	CSAATGQGPDTQYF	TGCAGCGCCGCGACGGGACAGGGGCCAGATACGCAGTATTTT
TRBV3-1	TRBJ1-6	.	.	CASRGQTRSPLHF	TGTGCCAGCAGGGGACAAACCCGGTCACCCCTCCACTTT
TRBV7-2	TRBJ2-5	many	.	CASSLGLAQETQYF	TGTGCCAGCAGCCTCGGACTGGCCCAAGAGACCCAGTACTTC
TRBV29-1	TRBJ2-7	many	.	CSVSQNYEQYF	TGCAGCGTTAGTCAGAACTACGAGCAGTACTTC
TRBV23-1	TRBJ1-2	.	.	CASGQQANYGYTF	TGCGCCAGCGGACAGCAAGCTAACTATGGCTACACCTTC
TRBV6-6	TRBJ2-3	.	.	CAVTSPFTDTQYF	TGTGCCGTAACTAGCCCTTTCACAGATACGCAGTATTTT
TRBV5-1	TRBJ2-1	many	.	CASSSLSAGGYNEQFF	TGCGCCAGCAGCTCCCTTAGCGCTGGGGGGTACAATGAGCAGTTCTTC
TRBV19	TRBJ2-5	few	.	CASSISGVQETQYF	TGTGCCAGTAGTATATCAGGGGTCCAAGAGACCCAGTACTTC
TRBV5-1	TRBJ2-2	.	.	CASSYPDGELFF	TGCGCCAGCAGCTACCCTGACGGGGAGCTGTTTTTT
TRBV28	TRBJ1-4	few	.	CASRGYGGMNEKLFF	TGTGCCAGCAGGGGGTACGGGGGGATGAATGAAAAACTGTTTTTT
TRBV5-1	TRBJ1-3	.	.	CASSFSDSGNTIYF	TGCGCCAGCAGCTTCTCAGACTCTGGAAACACCATATATTTT
TRBV6-5	TRBJ2-1	.	.	CASSQEGEQFF	TGTGCCAGCAGTCAAGAGGGTGAGCAGTTCTTC
TRBV7-2	TRBJ1-5	few	.	CASSLGFFDGQPQHF	TGTGCCAGCAGCTTAGGGTTTTTCGACGGCCAGCCCCAGCATTTT
TRBV5-1	TRBJ1-4	.	.	CASSLALPTNEKLFF	TGCGCCAGCAGCTTGGCCTTACCAACTAATGAAAAACTGTTTTTT
TRBV12-3/TRBV12-4	TRBJ2-5	.	TRBD2	CASSPGGGGGETQYF	TGTGCCAGCAGCCCGGGGGGGGGCGGAGGAGAGACCCAGTACTTC
TRBV27	TRBJ2-6	few	.	CASSFMSSGANVLTF	TGTGCCAGCAGTTTCATGAGCTCTGGGGCCAACGTCCTGACTTTC
TRBV20-1	TRBJ1-4	few	.	CSASPRQGLGKLFF	TGCAGTGCTAGTCCGAGGCAGGGCCTGGGAAAACTGTTTTTT
TRBV5-1	TRBJ2-2	many	.	CASSLLAGGELFF	TGCGCCAGCAGCTTGTTGGCAGGCGGTGAGCTGTTTTTT
TRBV2	TRBJ2-1	.	TRBD2	CASSAGTSSYNEQFF	TGTGCCAGCAGTGCCGGGACTAGCTCCTACAATGAGCAGTTCTTC
TRBV7-2	TRBJ1-1	.	.	CASSETSSYTEAFF	TGTGCCAGCAGCGAAACGTCCAGTTACACTGAAGCTTTCTTT
TRBV7-9	TRBJ2-5	few	.	CASSGGRSQFKETQYF	TGTGCCAGCAGCGGCGGGCGCTCGCAGTTCAAAGAGACCCAGTACTTC
TRBV11-1	TRBJ2-7	.	TRBD2	CASSFHWGGYEQYF	TGTGCCAGCAGCTTCCATTGGGGGGGCTACGAGCAGTACTTC
TRBV12-3/TRBV12-4	TRBJ2-7	many	.	CASSLGDWNEQYF	TGTGCCAGCAGTTTAGGGGACTGGAACGAGCAGTACTTC
TRBV7-9	TRBJ2-3	many	TRBD1	CASRPTGVGTQYF	TGTGCCAGCAGACCAACAGGGGTCGGTACGCAGTATTTT